The source of this T cell receptor beta chain is a study of human CD8 memory T cell subsets. General study points: Greater diversity was suggested by Chao1 estimates for stem-like memory T cells than for precursor exhausted T cells. Apart from T cell receptor beta chains, no chains were sequenced in the study.

This CDR3 has 14 residues. Germline-derived CDR1 and CDR2 are MDHEN and SYDVKM. A UMI-labeled 5' RACE approach was the method that produced the TCR beta libraries. TCRdb processed the 5' RACE reads again and assigns one entry to each CDR3 protein, with no DNA. This table holds around 10,000 distinct CDR3 sequences. In regard to this clonotype: What it binds is not known.

CCR7+ PD-1+ TIGIT+ early memory CD8+ T cells with exhausted-like traits constituted the TPEX cells. From healthy donors, buffy coats were the source of the PBMC. Sequencing was done on a sample of CD8+ T cells from PBMCs. V usage is TRBV28 and J usage is TRBJ2-3; with no DNA, the TCRdb D assignment of TRBD1 cannot be verified. The clonotype comes from a human donor in good health. The CDR3 region is CASRPQSSTDTQYF.